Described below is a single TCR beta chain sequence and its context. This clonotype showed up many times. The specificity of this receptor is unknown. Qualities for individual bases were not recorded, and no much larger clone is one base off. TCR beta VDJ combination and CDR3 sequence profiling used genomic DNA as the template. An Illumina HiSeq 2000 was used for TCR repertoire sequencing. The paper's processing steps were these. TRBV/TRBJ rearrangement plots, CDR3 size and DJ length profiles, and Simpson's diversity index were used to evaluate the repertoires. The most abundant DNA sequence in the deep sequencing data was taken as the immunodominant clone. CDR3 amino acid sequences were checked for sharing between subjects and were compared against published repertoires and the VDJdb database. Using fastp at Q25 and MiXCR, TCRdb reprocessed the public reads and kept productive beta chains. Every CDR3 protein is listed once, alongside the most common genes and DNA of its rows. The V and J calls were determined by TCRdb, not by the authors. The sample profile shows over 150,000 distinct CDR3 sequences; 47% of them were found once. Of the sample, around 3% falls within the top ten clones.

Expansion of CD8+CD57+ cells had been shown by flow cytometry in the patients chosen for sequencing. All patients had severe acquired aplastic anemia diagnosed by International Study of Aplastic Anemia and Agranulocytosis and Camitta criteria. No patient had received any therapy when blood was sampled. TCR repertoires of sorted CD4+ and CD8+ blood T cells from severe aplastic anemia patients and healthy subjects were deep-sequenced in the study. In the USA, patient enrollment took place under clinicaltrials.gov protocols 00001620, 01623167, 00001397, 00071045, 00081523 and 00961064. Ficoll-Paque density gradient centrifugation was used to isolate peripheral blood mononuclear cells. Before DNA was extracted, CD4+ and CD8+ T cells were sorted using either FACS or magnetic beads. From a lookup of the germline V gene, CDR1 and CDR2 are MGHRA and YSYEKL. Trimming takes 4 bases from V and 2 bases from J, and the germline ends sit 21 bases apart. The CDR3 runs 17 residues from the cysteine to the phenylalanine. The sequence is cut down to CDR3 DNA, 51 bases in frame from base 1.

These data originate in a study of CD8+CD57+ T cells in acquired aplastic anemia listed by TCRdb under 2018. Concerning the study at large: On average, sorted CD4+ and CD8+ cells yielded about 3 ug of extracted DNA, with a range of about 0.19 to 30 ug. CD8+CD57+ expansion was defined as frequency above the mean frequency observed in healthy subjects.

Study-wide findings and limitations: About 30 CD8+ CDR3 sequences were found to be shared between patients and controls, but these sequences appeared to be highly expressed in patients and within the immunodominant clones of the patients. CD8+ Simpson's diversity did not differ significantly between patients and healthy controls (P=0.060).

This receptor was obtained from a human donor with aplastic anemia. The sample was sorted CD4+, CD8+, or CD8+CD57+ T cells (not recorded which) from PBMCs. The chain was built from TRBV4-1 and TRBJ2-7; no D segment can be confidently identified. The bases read TGCGCCAGCAGCCGCATCGGAAGAGATATTTCCCCCTACGAGCAGTACTTC. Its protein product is CASSRIGRDISPYEQYF.